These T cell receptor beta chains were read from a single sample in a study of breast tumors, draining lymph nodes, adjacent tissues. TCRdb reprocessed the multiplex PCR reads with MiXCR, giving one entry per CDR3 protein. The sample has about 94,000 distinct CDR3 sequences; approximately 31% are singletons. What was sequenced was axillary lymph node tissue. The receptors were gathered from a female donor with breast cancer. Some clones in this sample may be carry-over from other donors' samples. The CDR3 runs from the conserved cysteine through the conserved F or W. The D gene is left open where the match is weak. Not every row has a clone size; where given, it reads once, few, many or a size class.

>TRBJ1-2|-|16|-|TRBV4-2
TGTGCCAGCAGCCACGTTACGGGGGCAGAGAACCATGGCTACGCCTTC
CASSHVTGAENHGYAF
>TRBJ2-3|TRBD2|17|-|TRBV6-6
TGCGCCAGCTGGGCGGGTAGGACTAGCGGCAGCGCAGATACGCAGTATTTT
CASWAGRTSGSADTQYF
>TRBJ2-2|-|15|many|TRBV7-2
TGTGCCAGCAGCTTACCGTTTATATCAACCGGGGAGCTGTTTTTT
CASSLPFISTGELFF
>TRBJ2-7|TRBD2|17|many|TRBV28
TGTGCCAGCAGTGATGGACTAGCGGGAGGGTACTCCTACGAGCAGTACTTC
CASSDGLAGGYSYEQYF
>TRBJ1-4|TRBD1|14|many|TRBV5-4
TGTGCCAGCAGCTTGCCGGGACAGGCCGAAAAACTGTTTTTT
CASSLPGQAEKLFF
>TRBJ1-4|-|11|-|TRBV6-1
TGTGCCAGCAGTGAAGCGGGAAAACTGTTTTTT
CASSEAGKLFF
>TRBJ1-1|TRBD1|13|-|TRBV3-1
TGTGCCAGCAGCTATGACAGGGTAACTGAAGCTTTCTTT
CASSYDRVTEAFF
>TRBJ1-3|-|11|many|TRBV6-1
TGTGCCAGCAATGCGGGACTCACCATATATTTT
CASNAGLTIYF
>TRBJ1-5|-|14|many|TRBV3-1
TGTGCCAGCAGCCAAGGTGGGAGCAATCAGCCCCAGCATTTT
CASSQGGSNQPQHF
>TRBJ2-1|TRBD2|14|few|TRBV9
TGTGCCAGCAGCGCCGCCGGGACTATCAATGAGCAGTTCTTC
CASSAAGTINEQFF
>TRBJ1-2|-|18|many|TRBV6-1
TGTGCCAGCAGCTTCCTGGGGGGTTTCGGGGAAAATTCCTATGGCTACACCTTC
CASSFLGGFGENSYGYTF
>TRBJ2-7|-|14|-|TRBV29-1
TGCAGCGTTGATATCACGGGACCAGGCTACGAGCAGTACTTC
CSVDITGPGYEQYF
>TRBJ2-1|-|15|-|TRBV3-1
TGTGCCAGCAGCCAAGACTGGGACTCCTACAATGAGCAGTTCTTC
CASSQDWDSYNEQFF
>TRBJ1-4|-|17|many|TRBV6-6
TGTGCCAGCAGTCACTCGACGGGCCGCAGTTCTAATGAAAAACTGTTTTTT
CASSHSTGRSSNEKLFF
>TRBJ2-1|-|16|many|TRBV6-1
TGTGCCAGCAACACTATTTCTTTGAGCTCCTACAATGAGCAGTTCTTC
CASNTISLSSYNEQFF
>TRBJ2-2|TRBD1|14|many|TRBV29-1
TGCAGCGTTGCCGGGACAGGGGTCACCGGGGAGCTGTCTTTT
CSVAGTGVTGELSF
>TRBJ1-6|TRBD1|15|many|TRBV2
TGTGCCAGCAGAGAAAGGACAGGGGGCGATTCACCCCTCCACTTT
CASRERTGGDSPLHF
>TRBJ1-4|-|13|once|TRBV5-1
TGCGCCGGCAGCTTGGCCGAGGGTCAAAACCTGTTTTTT
CAGSLAEGQNLFF
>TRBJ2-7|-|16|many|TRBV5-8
TGTGCCAGCAGCTGGGCGGGCGCCCCCATACGATACGAGCAGTACTTC
CASSWAGAPIRYEQYF
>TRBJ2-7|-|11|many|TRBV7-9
TGTGCCATCCATTCCCTCCCCGAGCAGTACTTC
CAIHSLPEQYF
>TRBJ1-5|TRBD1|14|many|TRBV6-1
TGTGCCAGCAGTTACAGGGGTGGGAATCAGCCCCAGCATTTT
CASSYRGGNQPQHF
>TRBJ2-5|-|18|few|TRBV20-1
TGCAGTGCTAGAGACCTAATGGGCGGGGCAGGGCCCGGTGAGACCCAGTGCTTC
CSARDLMGGAGPGETQCF
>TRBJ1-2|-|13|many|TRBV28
TGTGCCAGCAGTTTAACGGTGATCTATGGCTACACCTTC
CASSLTVIYGYTF
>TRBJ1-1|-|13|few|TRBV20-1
TGCAGTGCTACCCCGCAGGGTCGGACTGAAGCTTTCTTT
CSATPQGRTEAFF
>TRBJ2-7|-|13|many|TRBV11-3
TGTGCCAGCAGCTTGGGTAATCCGGGAGAGCAGTACTTC
CASSLGNPGEQYF
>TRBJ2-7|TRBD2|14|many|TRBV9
TGTGCCAGCAGCGATGGACTAGCGAATTACGAGCAGTACTTC
CASSDGLANYEQYF
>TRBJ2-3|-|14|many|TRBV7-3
TGTGCCAGCAGCGGGGGGATTGACCTTGATACGCAGTATTTT
CASSGGIDLDTQYF
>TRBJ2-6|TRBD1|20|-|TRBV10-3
TGTGCCATCAGTCCCCAAAAGGGACAGGGGCTATTATCTGGGGCCAACGTCCTGACTTTC
CAISPQKGQGLLSGANVLTF
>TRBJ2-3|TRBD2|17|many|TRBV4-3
TGCGCCAGCAGCCAAGCCCAACTAGCGGGAGGGTCAGATACGCAGTATTTT
CASSQAQLAGGSDTQYF
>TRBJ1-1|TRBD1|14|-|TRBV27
TGTGCCAGCAGTCACAGGGGCCGGGGCACTGAAGCTTTCTTT
CASSHRGRGTEAFF
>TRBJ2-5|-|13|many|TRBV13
TGTGCCAGCAGCTTAGGCCGGAGGGAGACCCAGTACTTC
CASSLGRRETQYF
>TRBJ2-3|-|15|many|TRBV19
TGTGCCAGTAGTAACAGGGTCCACGGGACAGATACGCAGTATTTT
CASSNRVHGTDTQYF
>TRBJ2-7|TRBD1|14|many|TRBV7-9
TGTGCCAGCAGCACAGACAGGGGGCTCTACGAGCAGTACTTC
CASSTDRGLYEQYF
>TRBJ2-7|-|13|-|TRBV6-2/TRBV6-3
TGTGCCAGCAGTCACGACCGAACCTACGAGCAGTACTTC
CASSHDRTYEQYF
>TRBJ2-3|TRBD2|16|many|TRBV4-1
TGCGCCAGCAGCCAAGACGCTAGCGGGAGGACAGGTACGCAGTATTTT
CASSQDASGRTGTQYF
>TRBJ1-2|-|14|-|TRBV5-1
TGCGCCAGCAGCCTGGCCTCCCCCGGGACGTTATACACCTTC
CASSLASPGTLYTF
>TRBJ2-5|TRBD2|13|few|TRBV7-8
TGTGCCAGCAGGCCGACGGGGGGAGAGGCCCAGTACTTC
CASRPTGGEAQYF
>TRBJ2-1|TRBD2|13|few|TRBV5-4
TGTGCCAGCAGCTTTGCGGGGGTCTATGAGCAGTTCTTC
CASSFAGVYEQFF
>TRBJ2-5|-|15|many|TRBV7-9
TGTGCCAGCAGCTTAGTTCGAAGAAACGGTGAGACCCAGTACTTC
CASSLVRRNGETQYF
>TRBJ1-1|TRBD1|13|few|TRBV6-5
TGTGCCAGCACGGTGGACCGGGACAGGGAAGCTTTCTTT
CASTVDRDREAFF
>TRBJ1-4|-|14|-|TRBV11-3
TGTGCCAGCAGCTCAGACGGACACGATGAAAAACTGCTTTTC
CASSSDGHDEKLLF
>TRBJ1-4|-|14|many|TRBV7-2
TGTGCCAGCAGCTTCCGAAGGGGTAATGAAAAACTGTTTTTT
CASSFRRGNEKLFF
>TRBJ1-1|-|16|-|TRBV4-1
TGCGCCAGCAGCCAAGACCGCCGCAGGGGAAGCACTGAAGCTTTCTTT
CASSQDRRRGSTEAFF
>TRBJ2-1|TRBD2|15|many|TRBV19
TGTGCCAGTAGTATAGCTAGCGGGAGCTACAATGAGCAGTTCTTC
CASSIASGSYNEQFF
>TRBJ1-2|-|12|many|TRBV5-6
TGTGCCAGCAGCTTGAATAGGCTCGGCTACACCTTC
CASSLNRLGYTF
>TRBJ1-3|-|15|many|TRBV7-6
TGTGCCAGCAGCTCCGGACAGAGCACTGGAAACACCATATATTTT
CASSSGQSTGNTIYF
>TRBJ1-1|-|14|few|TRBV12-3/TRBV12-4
TGTGCCAGCAGTCCTATAACACCGAACACTGAAGCTTTCTTT
CASSPITPNTEAFF
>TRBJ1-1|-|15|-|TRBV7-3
TGTGCCAGCAGCTACTGGGGGGGCCCTAACACTGAAGCTTTCTTT
CASSYWGGPNTEAFF
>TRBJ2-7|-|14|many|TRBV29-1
TGCAGCGTGGTGGGGGGGGGAACAGGGCTCGAGCAGTACTTC
CSVVGGGTGLEQYF
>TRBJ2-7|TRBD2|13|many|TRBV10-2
TGCGCCAGCAGTGGGACTAGCGGGAGCGAGCAGTACTTC
CASSGTSGSEQYF
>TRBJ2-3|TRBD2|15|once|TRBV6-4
TGTGCCAGCACCGGGACTAGCGGAAGCACAGATACGCAGTATTTT
CASTGTSGSTDTQYF
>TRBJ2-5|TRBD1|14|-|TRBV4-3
TGCGCCAGCAGCCACCCAGGACAGGCCGAGACCCAGTACTTC
CASSHPGQAETQYF
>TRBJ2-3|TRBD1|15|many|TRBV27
TGTGCCAGCAGTTTCATCAGGGGGCCATTAGATACGCAGTATTTT
CASSFIRGPLDTQYF
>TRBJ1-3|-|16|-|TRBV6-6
TGTGCCAGCAGTTACCCAGCTCGGGGATCTGGAAACGCCATATATTTT
CASSYPARGSGNAIYF
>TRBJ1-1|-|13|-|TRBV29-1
TGCAGCGTTGAGGGGCCCTTGGGGGTTGGAGCTTTCTTT
CSVEGPLGVGAFF